This T cell receptor beta chain was identified in a study of vaccination and CD4 T cells after COVID-19 (dated by TCRdb to between 2021 and 2022). In the study overall: Convalescent patients had a positive SARS-CoV-2 result on nasal swab PCR, and of these patients, several had mild disease and one had severe disease. In the convalescent cohort there were six males and four females, among whom were two Hispanic individuals, seven Caucasians, two Asians and one multiracial person. Participants got two doses of the Pfizer-BioNTech BNT162b2 vaccine (n=8) or two doses of the Moderna mRNA-1273 vaccine (n=2). Post-COVID blood samples from convalescent patients were collected a median of around 100 days after diagnosis, with a range of 35 to 161 days. Post-vaccine blood samples were taken a median of roughly 75 days after the second vaccine dose, with a range of about 13 to 250 days. Overlapping spike peptide pools from SARS-CoV-2 and from the common cold coronaviruses HCoV-NL63, HCoV-OC43 and HCoV-229E were used as culture stimuli. Control cultures used a CEFX viral epitope pool as positive control, an HIV-1 Nef peptide pool as negative control, or no peptide. In nine to eleven COVID-19 convalescent patients and a handful of infection-naive healthy vaccine recipients, researchers compared the spike-specific CD4+ TCR repertoire from before mRNA vaccination with the repertoire from after.

Counted from cysteine to phenylalanine, this CDR3 has 13 amino acids. The kept DNA is CDR3 alone, 39 bases in frame from the first base. V was cut back by 4 bases and J by 4 bases, leaving a gap of 10 bases between them. CDR1 and CDR2 (SGDLS, YYNGEE) derive from the germline V gene. Per the publication, the treatment or condition label means: approximately 9-day PBMC culture with coronavirus spike peptide pools or control peptides (ViraFEST assay). To expand antigen-specific T cells with peptide pools and then pick out the expanded clonotypes through TCR sequencing, the study relied on the ViraFEST assay. The positive SARS-CoV-2 PCR tests of the convalescent patients were dated from March to December 2020, before the Alpha, Beta and Delta variants emerged in the United States. Each well held 1.5 million to 2.5 million PBMCs cultured with roughly 9.2 ug/ml peptide pools in IMDM containing around 5% human AB serum and approximately 10 IU/ml IL-2. On days 3 and 7, half of the culture medium was replaced with fresh IL-2-containing medium. Once the cells had been in culture for roughly 11 days, the EasySep CD4+ T cell isolation kit was used to isolate CD4+ T cells by negative selection. Ficoll-Paque Plus gradient centrifugation was used to isolate PBMCs from whole blood, and the isolated PBMCs were then either used fresh or cryopreserved at -140C. Culture conditions were generally each tested in triplicate wells.

Broad study findings and their caveats: The study included relatively few convalescent patients and did not analyze early timepoints after natural infection. In convalescent patients, a median around 90% of post-vaccine SARS-CoV-2-reactive clones were detected only after vaccination, and vaccine-specific priming was suggested by this finding. Of the vaccine-specific clones found in convalescent patients, nearly all (304 of 307) were mono-reactive for SARS-CoV-2 spike instead of being cross-reactive with common cold coronaviruses. The median count of SARS-CoV-2-reactive clonotypes went up from around 23 after infection to a few dozen after vaccination, although the change was not significant.

Receptor amplification or capture employed PCR. DNA from cultured CD4+ T cells underwent TCR sequencing with the Oncomine TCR Beta short-read assay at the Johns Hopkins FTIC core. The QIAamp micro DNA kit was used to extract genomic DNA from the cultured CD4+ T cells. Oncomine TCR Beta libraries from cultured CD4+ T cells were pooled using unique dual indexes and sequenced on an Illumina iSeq 100. The authors' pipeline ran thus. Non-productive sequences were removed, and CDR3s not starting with C, not ending with F or W, or shorter than 7 amino acids were discarded. The MANAFEST web application identified antigen-specific clonotypes by comparing peptide-stimulated wells against reference wells and other culture wells. For a clone to be called positive, the clone needed an FDR below 0.05, an odds ratio above 5, and a productive frequency above 0.1% in at least two of three replicate wells. A clonotype was classed as cross-reactive if the clonotype showed significant expansion both in SARS-CoV-2 spike wells and in at least one common cold coronavirus spike condition. Levenshtein distances (stringdist) and unrooted phylogenetic trees (ape) in R version 3.6.1 were used to assess CDR3 homology. The public reads were reanalyzed by TCRdb: fastp trimming at Q25, MiXCR alignment, in-frame beta chains only. Rows merge per CDR3 protein into single entries with the most common DNA and genes. TCRdb, not the authors, supplied the V and J calls. Within this sample are roughly 22,000 distinct CDR3 sequences, with approximately 32% of them counted one time only. Of the sample, roughly 12% falls within the top ten clones.

Comment on this clonotype: Its binding antigen is unknown. Base qualities were left out, and no much larger clone turns up one base away.

The origin of this receptor is a human donor with COVID-19. This chain joins TRBV9 to TRBJ2-3; a weak D assignment points to TRBD1 (5 bases agree). Sequencing used cultured CD4+ T cells from blood. Here the CDR3 is given as CASSSQVADTQYF. The nucleotide sequence reads TGTGCCAGCAGCTCACAGGTCGCAGATACGCAGTATTTT.